This T cell receptor (beta chain) was recorded in a study of regulatory T cells in long-lasting Graves disease. Germline loops: CDR1 LNHDA, CDR2 SQIVND (reference sequence). The CDR3 sequence is 14 residues long. V was pared by 5 bases and J by 0 bases, with 11 bases between. At least ten counts were recorded for this clonotype. Its antigen is still unknown. As for time point: persistent/refractory GD, antithyroid drugs over 5 years with positive TRAb. There was RNA extracted from PBMCs, and the TCR library was made from it. Graves' disease diagnosis used American Thyroid Association guidelines. Arm-PCR of CDR3 regions and iRepertoire HTBI primers were used to build TCR beta libraries. TCRdb fed the multiplex PCR reads into MiXCR, producing one record per CDR3 protein. The data contain roughly 400,000 distinct CDR3 sequences, around 23% of them singletons. Findings and caveats of the study: Public clonotype sharing was higher in persistent than newly diagnosed patients. There was favoring of TRBV28, TRBJ1-2 and TRBJ2-5 in persistent disease. Small numbers of samples may have cut accuracy.

This material consisted of peripheral blood mononuclear cells (PBMCs), taken when the disease was refractory, from a patient treated with antithyroid drugs. The receptor's source is a female donor with Graves disease. V gene TRBV19 combines with J gene TRBJ2-7; D uncertain. CDR3 sequence (DNA): TGTGCCAGTAGTCCAGACTGGGTCTCCTACGAGCAGTACTTC. This gives the protein CASSPDWVSYEQYF.